The TCR beta chain described here comes from a study of cytomegalovirus exposure and HLA in healthy donors. Findings and limits, study-wide: Of the V segments, some could not be distinguished, including TRBV6-2 and TRBV6-3, and were excluded.

13 Jbeta primers and 60 Vbeta primers were used for the PCR. Sequencing used immunoSEQ multiplex PCR; TCRdb keeps in-frame clones, though not all of them. Of about 130,000 clones in the sample, approximately 78% are singletons; the top ten hold 5.5% to 7.5%. The germline CDR1 and CDR2 sequences are SEHNR and FQNEAQ (reference sequence). This CDR3 spans 14 amino acids. V trimming: 6 bases; J trimming: 3 bases; junction bases outside the gene matches: 5. As for this clone: Antigen specificity is unknown.

The V and J genes are TRBV7-9 and TRBJ2-5; 9 nucleotides agree with TRBD1. Sequencing was carried out using PBMCs. This sequence was found in a woman in her thirties or forties in good health and CMV-seropositive. The CDR3 DNA reads TGTGCCAGCAGGGAGACAGGGGGGAAAGAGACCCAGTACTTC. Translating it yields CASRETGGKETQYF.